Each of the 30 T cell receptor beta chains below was sequenced from the same sample in a study of tumor and adjacent non-tumor tissue in lung cancer. TCRbeta libraries were built with three rounds of nested PCR, modified from ARM-PCR. One entry per CDR3 protein, called by TCRdb with MiXCR from the multiplex PCR reads. In the table there are about 200,000 distinct CDR3 sequences, 70% to 75% of which are singletons. No cell sorting was done before RNA was extracted from the tissue. Material for sequencing was lung tumor tissue. The receptors come from a man between 60 and 75 years old with non-small cell lung cancer.

In the case of this clonotype: Being one base from a much bigger clone, this may be a read error. This sequence joins TRBV29-1 and TRBJ2-7; 8 nucleotides line up with TRBD2. This CDR3 is built from 14 residues. The germline V gene has CDR1 SQVTM and CDR2 ANQGSEA. CDR3 sequence reads: CSVSSLAGSYELYF. As DNA, the CDR3 is TGCAGCGTTTCCAGCTTAGCGGGAAGCTACGAGCTGTACTTC.

The chain carries TRBV6-5 and TRBJ2-7, with D perhaps TRBD1 or TRBD2 (5 bases each). The CDR3 sequence is 14 residues long. The V and J ends lost 4 bases and 1 base respectively, with 11 bases between them. The germline gives CDR1 MNHEY, CDR2 SVGAGI. The CDR3 loop reads CASSSTGPSYEQYF. In nucleotides, the CDR3 is TGTGCCAGCAGTTCCACGGGGCCTTCCTACGAGCAGTACTTC.

Of note for this clonotype: Since a much larger clone is just one base distant, this may be a read error. V gene TRBV11-3 combines with J gene TRBJ1-1; 8 nucleotides line up with TRBD1. There are 15 residues in the CDR3. The V gene's germline CDR1 is SGHNT and CDR2 YENEEA. CDR3 region: CAGSLRTGMNTEAFF. The CDR3 DNA follows: TGTGCCGGCAGCTTGAGGACAGGGATGAACACTGAAGCTTTCTTT.

Concerning this clonotype: A junction end diverges from the germline sequence, so it may reflect a read error. The J gene is TRBJ2-1, the V gene TRBV10-1; no definite D call. The CDR3 extends over 15 amino acids. The germline CDR1 and CDR2 sequences are WNHNN and SYGVQD (reference sequence). CDR3 DNA: TGCGCCAGCAGTGAGAATCCAGATTCCTCCAATGAGCAGTTCTTC. Translated: CASSENPDSSNEQFF.

In this sample, this clonotype turned up once. Compared with germline, one end of the junction differs, possibly owing to a read error. The chain is built from TRBV11-3 and TRBJ2-5, with unresolved D. The CDR3 contains 13 residues. Germline V gene sequence: CDR1 SGHNT, CDR2 YENEEA. The CDR3 region has the DNA TGTACCAGCAGCCAAAGCGTAGGAGAGACCCAGTACTTC. Translating gives CTSSQSVGETQYF.

In the case of this clonotype: A junction end diverges from the germline sequence, so it may reflect a read error. The genes are TRBV11-2 and TRBJ2-6; D perhaps matches TRBD1 (5 bases). The CDR3 spans 14 residues. Germline CDR1 and CDR2: SGHAT and FQNNGV. The DNA for the CDR3 is TGTGGCAGCAACCCTATCTCTGGGGCCAACGTCCTGTCTTTC. Its protein product is CGSNPISGANVLSF.

For this clonotype: One end of the junction varies from germline; a read error may be responsible. This chain joins TRBV6-6 and TRBJ1-2, with a tentative D call TRBD1 (5 bases). Germline assignment: CDR1 MNHNY and CDR2 SVGAGI (reference sequence). The CDR3 has 14 amino acids. The CDR3 protein is CASSQDTTCYDYTF. For the CDR3, the DNA is TGTGCCAGCAGTCAGGACACGACGTGCTATGACTACACCTTC.

This clonotype was detected only a few times. The V gene is TRBV5-1, the J gene TRBJ2-7, with 8 bases that match TRBD1. The CDR3 length is 15 residues. CDR1 is SGHRS, CDR2 YFSETQ, per germline. Trimming took 4 bases from V and 3 from J; bases not matched to a gene: 9. The CDR3 nucleotides read TGCGCCAGCAGCCCGGGGACAGGCCATTTCTACGAGCAGTACTTC. It codes for CASSPGTGHFYEQYF. The full variable domain, rest sourced from reference TRBV5-1 and TRBJ2-7, is KAGVTQTPRYLIKTRGQQVTLSCSPISGHRSVSWYQQTPGQGLQFLFEYFSETQRNKGNFPGRFSGRQFSNSRSEMNVSTLELGDSALYLCASSPGTGHFYEQYFGPGTRLTVT.

This chain links TRBV6-4 with TRBJ2-2; possible D gene TRBD1, 6 bases. The CDR3 consists of 16 residues. In germline, CDR1 is MRHNA, CDR2 SNTAGT. V gave up 5 bases and J gave up 3 bases, with 16 bases separating them. CDR3 in amino acids: CASSTSQGSDTGELFF. The CDR3 DNA sequence: TGTGCCAGCAGTACCTCACAGGGTTCGGACACCGGGGAGCTGTTTTTT.

Only a few counts were recorded for this clonotype. This chain uses TRBV6-1 with TRBJ1-5, with a tentative D call TRBD1 (5 bases). In germline, CDR1 is MNHNS, CDR2 SASEGT. This CDR3 region has 13 residues. V lost 6 bases, J lost 5 bases, and 11 bases lay in between. The CDR3 loop is CASRPGPDQPQHF. The CDR3 region has the DNA TGTGCCAGCAGACCGGGACCAGATCAGCCCCAGCATTTT.

In the case of this clonotype: Just one base apart from a much larger clone, this may be a read error. The chain recombines TRBV5-4 with TRBJ1-6, with 12 bases that match TRBD1. Germline V gene sequence: CDR1 SGHNT, CDR2 YYREEE (reference sequence). The CDR3 loop spans 16 amino acids. This CDR3 reads CTSSPGQGAGNSPLHF. The CDR3 nucleotides are TGTACCAGCAGCCCGGGACAGGGGGCCGGGAATTCACCCCTCCACTTT.

As regards this clonotype: A much larger clonotype is one base distant, so this may be a read error. The chain recombines TRBV5-4 with TRBJ2-1; unclear D gene. Per the germline V gene, CDR1 is SGHNT and CDR2 is YYREEE (reference sequence). The CDR3 has 13 amino acids. The CDR3 DNA follows: TGTGCCAGCAGCTTAGGCTCCTACAATGAGCAGCTCTTC. It yields the protein CASSLGSYNEQLF. Using reference TRBV5-4 and TRBJ2-1 for the parts outside the CDR3, the full variable domain is ETGVTQSPTHLIKTRGQQVTLRCSSQSGHNTVSWYQQALGQGPQFIFQYYREEENGRGNFPPRFSGLQFPNYSSELNVNALELDDSALYLCASSLGSYNEQLFGPGTRLTVL.

On this clonotype itself: Sequence at one end of the junction differs from germline and may be a read error. This chain links TRBV11-3 with TRBJ1-6; the D gene is possibly TRBD1 (5 bases). The germline V gene has CDR1 SGHNT and CDR2 YENEEA. The CDR3 covers 16 residues. Here the CDR3 DNA reads TGTGCCAGCAGCTTAGAAAGGGGCGCCTATAAATCACCCTTCCACTTT. The encoded protein is CASSLERGAYKSPFHF.

This clonotype was seen a few times. The chain is built from TRBV20-1 and TRBJ1-4; a possible D gene is TRBD1 (5 bases). Trimming left V 3 bases short and J 8 bases short, with 13 bases between. The germline V gene has CDR1 DFQATT and CDR2 SNEGSKA (reference sequence). The CDR3 contains 13 residues. The CDR3 region is CSASPGQPEKLFF. The CDR3 DNA follows: TGCAGTGCTAGCCCAGGGCAACCCGAAAAACTGTTTTTT.

This clonotype has a handful of counts. The chain employs TRBV6-2 or TRBV6-3 and TRBJ2-3; D unresolved. Trimming cost V 0 bases and J 5 bases, with 9 bases left between them. Germline CDR1 and CDR2: MNHEY and SVGEGT. The CDR3 has 14 amino acids. The CDR3 protein is CASSYSLGLDTQYF. The CDR3 DNA reads as TGTGCCAGCAGTTACTCGCTAGGTCTAGATACGCAGTATTTT.

In the case of this clonotype: A read error may account for a junction end that differs from germline. This sequence joins TRBV19 and TRBJ2-1; no definite D call. Germline assignment: CDR1 LNHDA and CDR2 SQIVND (reference sequence). The CDR3 has 14 amino acids. CDR3 region: CASKPRPFANGQFF. The CDR3 region has the DNA TGTGCCAGTAAGCCCCGACCTTTTGCTAATGGGCAGTTCTTC.

As regards this clonotype: It is likely a read error, because the conserved phenylalanine at the end of the CDR3 is missing. DNA of the CDR3: TGTGCCAGCAGCTTAATCTCCACAGGGAACTCCTACAATGAGCAGTTCTTA. Its translation: CASSLISTGNSYNEQFL. The chain recombines TRBV11-2 with TRBJ2-1, with a weak D call TRBD1 (6 bases). Trimming left V 2 bases short and J 0 bases short, with 14 bases between. The CDR3 covers 17 residues. CDR1 is SGHAT, CDR2 FQNNGV, per germline.

With regard to this clonotype: This clone may be a read error of a much larger clone one base away. This chain links TRBV20-1 with TRBJ2-4; 8 nucleotides match TRBD2. The CDR3 covers 14 residues. V shed 3 bases and J 0 bases; nucleotides not matched to a gene: 1. Germline V gene data show CDR1 as DFQATT and CDR2 as SNEGSKA (reference sequence). The CDR3 sequence: CSASSGAAKNIQYF. CDR3 coding DNA: TGCAGTGCTAGTAGCGGGGCAGCCAAAAACATTCAGTACTTC.

This clonotype was found many times. CDR3 in DNA: TGCAGTGCTAGAGGACAGGGGGTACACACTGAAGCTTTCTTT. The encoded protein is CSARGQGVHTEAFF. The chain joins TRBV20-1 to TRBJ1-1; 9 positions agree with TRBD1. V was pared by 1 base and J by 3 bases, with 3 bases of the junction left unmatched. The V gene's germline CDR1 is DFQATT and CDR2 SNEGSKA (reference sequence). This CDR3 has 14 residues.

This rearrangement joins TRBV7-8 to TRBJ2-3; unclear D gene. V lost 10 bases and J 5 bases, leaving 10 bases between the germline ends. Germline CDR1 reads SGHVS; CDR2 reads FQNEAQ. The CDR3 loop spans 11 amino acids. CDR3 residues: CANRWEDTQYF. As DNA, the CDR3 is TGTGCCAACCGCTGGGAAGATACGCAGTATTTT. Variable domain in full (rest from reference TRBV7-8 and TRBJ2-3): GAGVSQSPRYKVAKRGQDVALRCDPISGHVSLFWYQQALGQGPEFLTYFQNEAQLDKSGLPSDRFFAERPEGSVSTLKIQRTQQEDSAVYLCANRWEDTQYFGPGTRLTVL.

Concerning this clonotype itself: A read error may account for a junction end that differs from germline. This rearrangement joins TRBV4-2 to TRBJ2-5; D is ambiguous. Germline values: CDR1 LGHNA, CDR2 YNFKEQ. This CDR3 has 16 amino acids. The CDR3 protein is CASSKETSPGQETQYF. The CDR3 DNA is TGTGCCAGCAGCAAAGAGACTTCACCTGGCCAAGAGACCCAGTACTTC.

Turning to this clonotype: A read error may account for a junction end that differs from germline. The V call is TRBV20-1, the J call TRBJ1-3; D is unresolved. From germline, CDR1 is DFQATT and CDR2 SNEGSKA (reference sequence). The CDR3 extends over 16 amino acids. CDR3 DNA: TGCAGTGCTAGAGGACCCAGACATTCGGCGGGAAATACCATATATTTT. Translation gives CSARGPRHSAGNTIYF.

Details on this clonotype: A much larger clonotype is one base distant, so this may be a read error. The V and J genes are TRBV12-3 or TRBV12-4 and TRBJ2-2, with TRBD2 identical over 7 bases. The CDR3 runs to 14 residues. Trimming took 7 bases from V and 6 from J; bases not matched to a gene: 8. DNA for the CDR3: TGTGCCAGCACCCGGACTAGTAACTCCGGGGAGCTGTTTTTT. As protein: CASTRTSNSGELFF.

Comment on this clonotype: A much larger clone differs by one base, so this may be a read error. This chain joins TRBV4-2 and TRBJ1-2; TRBD1 aligns across 7 bases. Germline CDR1 LGHNA, CDR2 YNFKEQ. The CDR3 sequence is 14 residues long. The CDR3 DNA follows: TGTGCCAACAGCCAATTGGACAGGTTCTCCGGCTACACCTTC. This gives the protein CANSQLDRFSGYTF.

This clonotype turned up a few times. V and J are TRBV29-1 and TRBJ2-1; D not certain. With 4 bases removed from V and 9 bases from J, the gap between germline ends came to 7 bases. This CDR3 is built from 10 residues. Germline V CDR1 and CDR2: SQVTM, ANQGSEA. CDR3 region: CSVAYGEQFF. The CDR3 nucleotides are TGCAGCGTTGCGTACGGTGAGCAGTTCTTC.

With regard to this clonotype: Since no conserved phenylalanine or tryptophan closes the CDR3, a read error is the likely cause. It is unclear where the CDR3 begins or ends on the DNA, so no DNA is shown, and the CDR3 is as TCRdb lists it. This chain uses TRBV11-2 with TRBJ2-2. Both ends counted, the CDR3 spans 15 residues. Germline CDR1 SGHAT, CDR2 FQNNGV. CDR3 amino acids: CTSSEGGRSTGEQFY.

The chain has TRBV6-5 and TRBJ2-4; D is perhaps TRBD1 (5 bases). The CDR3 consists of 14 residues. Germline lookup yields CDR1 MNHEY and CDR2 SVGAGI. Between the trimmed V and J ends, which lost 6 bases and 1 base, there was a span of 10 bases. The CDR3 spells CASRRQSAKNIQYF. The CDR3 DNA is TGTGCCAGCAGGAGACAGAGCGCCAAAAACATTCAGTACTTC.

The chain joins TRBV6-2 or TRBV6-3 to TRBJ2-2; D is ambiguous. Germline CDR1 reads MNHEY; CDR2 reads SVGEGT. The CDR3 has 14 amino acids. V lost 4 bases, J lost 0 bases, and 6 bases lay in between. The CDR3 spells CASSFDANTGELFF. Written as DNA, the CDR3 is TGTGCCAGCAGTTTCGACGCGAACACCGGGGAGCTGTTTTTT.

Comment on this clonotype: A much larger clone sits a single nucleotide away, making a read error possible. V is TRBV7-2 and J is TRBJ2-1; 10 bases are a match to TRBD2. V lost 5 bases and J lost 9; bases outside the gene matches: 10. The CDR3 length is 15 residues. In germline, CDR1 is SGHTA, CDR2 FQGNSA. CDR3 coding DNA: TGTGCCAGCAGCGTATTTAGCGGGGGGAGCTTTGAGCAGTTCTTC. This gives the protein CASSVFSGGSFEQFF.

Of note for this clonotype: Since the CDR3 does not end with the conserved phenylalanine or tryptophan, this likely comes from a read error. The chain carries TRBV11-2 and TRBJ1-1; D remains ambiguous. The CDR3 is 13 amino acids. The ends were cut back, 2 bases at V and 10 bases at J, with 14 bases in the middle. Germline V lookup: CDR1 SGHAT, CDR2 FQNNGV. The CDR3 sequence: CASSLNVFGGAFI. CDR3 DNA sequence: TGTGCCAGCAGCTTAAACGTGTTCGGTGGAGCTTTCATT.